A selection of T cell receptor beta chains follows, all from one sample in a study of cytomegalovirus exposure and HLA in healthy donors. Profiled with immunoSEQ multiplex PCR; TCRdb holds only in-frame clones, not every one. The data show 33,000 or so clones, approximately 76% seen once. Sequencing was done on a sample of PBMCs. These TCRs come from a woman aged 25-40 years in good health and CMV-seropositive. CDR3s include the opening cysteine and the closing phenylalanine or tryptophan. Each record gives: V gene, D gene, clone size, J gene, CDR3 DNA, CDR3 protein. The D gene is left open where the match is weak. The size entry is marked missing in some rows and otherwise reads once, few, many or a size class.

TRBV5-1	-	-	TRBJ1-3	TGCGCCAGCAGAGAGGGGCTCCAAGGAGGGGACACCATATATTTT	CASREGLQGGDTIYF
TRBV14	-	once	TRBJ2-3	TGTGCCAGCAGCCAGGATACGGGAGTTCGTACAGATACGCAGTATTTT	CASSQDTGVRTDTQYF
TRBV5-1	-	-	TRBJ1-1	TGCGCCAGCAGCTTGGGGGAGGGATCGGGCACTGAAGCTTTCTTT	CASSLGEGSGTEAFF
TRBV5-4	TRBD1	-	TRBJ1-4	TGTGCCAGCAGCTTACGGACAGGGCTTAATGAAAAACTGTTTTTT	CASSLRTGLNEKLFF
TRBV29-1	-	few	TRBJ2-1	TGCAGCGTTGAAGATCTCGTCGGGAATTCCTACAATGAGCAGTTCTTC	CSVEDLVGNSYNEQFF
TRBV7-9	TRBD1	-	TRBJ1-3	TGTGCCAGCAGCTCAACAGGGGATGCCGGAAACACCATATATTTT	CASSSTGDAGNTIYF
TRBV30	-	-	TRBJ2-7	TGTGCCTGGAGTTATCAGGGCGAGCAGTACTTC	CAWSYQGEQYF
TRBV28	-	-	TRBJ2-7	TGTGCCAGCAGTTTATTCCAGATTTCCTCCTACGAGCAGTACTTC	CASSLFQISSYEQYF
TRBV7-9	-	-	TRBJ1-4	TGTGCCAGCAGCTTAGTAGTAGTAGCAACTAATGAAAAACTGTTTTTT	CASSLVVVATNEKLFF
TRBV7-8	TRBD1	-	TRBJ1-6	TGTGCCAGCAGCTTAGTTACCGCCGGGACAGGGCGACAATCGGAGTTCTCACCCCTCCACTTT	CASSLVTAGTGRQSEFSPLHF
TRBV19	-	few	TRBJ1-1	TGTGCCAGTAGTTCAGGGATGACTGAAGCTTTCTTT	CASSSGMTEAFF